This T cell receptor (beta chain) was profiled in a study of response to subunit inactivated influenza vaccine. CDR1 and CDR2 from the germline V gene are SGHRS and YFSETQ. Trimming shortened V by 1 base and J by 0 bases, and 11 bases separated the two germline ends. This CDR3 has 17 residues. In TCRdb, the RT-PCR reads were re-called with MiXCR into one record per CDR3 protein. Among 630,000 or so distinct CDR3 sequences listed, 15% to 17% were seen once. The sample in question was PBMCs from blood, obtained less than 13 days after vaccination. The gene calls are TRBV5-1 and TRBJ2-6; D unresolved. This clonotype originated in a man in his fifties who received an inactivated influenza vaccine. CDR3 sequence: CASSLTVGYSGANVLTF. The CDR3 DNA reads TGCGCCAGCAGCTTGACTGTCGGATACTCTGGGGCCAACGTCCTGACTTTC.